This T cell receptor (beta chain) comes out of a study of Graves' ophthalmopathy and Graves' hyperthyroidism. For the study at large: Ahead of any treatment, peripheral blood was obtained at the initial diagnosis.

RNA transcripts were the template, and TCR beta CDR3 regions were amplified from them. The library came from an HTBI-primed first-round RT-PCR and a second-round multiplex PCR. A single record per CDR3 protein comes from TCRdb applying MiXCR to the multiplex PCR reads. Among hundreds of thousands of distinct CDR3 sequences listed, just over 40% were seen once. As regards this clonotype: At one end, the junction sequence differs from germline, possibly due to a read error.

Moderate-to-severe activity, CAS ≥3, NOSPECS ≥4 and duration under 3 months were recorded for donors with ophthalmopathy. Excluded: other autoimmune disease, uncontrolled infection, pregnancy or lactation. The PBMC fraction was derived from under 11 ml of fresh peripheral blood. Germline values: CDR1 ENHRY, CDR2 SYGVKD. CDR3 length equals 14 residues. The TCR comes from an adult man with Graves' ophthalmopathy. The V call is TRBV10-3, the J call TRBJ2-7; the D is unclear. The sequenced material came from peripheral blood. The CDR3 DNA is TGTGCCAGCAGTCCTAGGACCGAAACCTACGGGCAGTACTTC. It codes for CASSPRTETYGQYF.